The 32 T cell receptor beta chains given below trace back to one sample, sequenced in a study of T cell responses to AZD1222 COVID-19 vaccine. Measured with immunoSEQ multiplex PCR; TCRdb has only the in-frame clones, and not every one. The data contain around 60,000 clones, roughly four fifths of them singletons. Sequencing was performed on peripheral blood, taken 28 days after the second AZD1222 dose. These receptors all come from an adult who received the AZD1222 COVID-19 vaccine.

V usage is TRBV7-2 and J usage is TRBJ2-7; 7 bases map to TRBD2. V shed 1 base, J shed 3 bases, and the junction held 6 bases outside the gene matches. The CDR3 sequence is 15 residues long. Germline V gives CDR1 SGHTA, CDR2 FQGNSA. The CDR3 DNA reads TGTGCCAGCAGCTTAGTCGGGGGGACCCTCTACGAGCAGTACTTC. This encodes CASSLVGGTLYEQYF.

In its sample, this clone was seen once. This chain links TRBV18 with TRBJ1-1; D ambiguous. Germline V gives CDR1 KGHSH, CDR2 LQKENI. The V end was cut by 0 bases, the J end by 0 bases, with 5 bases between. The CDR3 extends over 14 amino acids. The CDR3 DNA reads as TGTGCCAGCTCACCACCCTCGATGAACACTGAAGCTTTCTTT. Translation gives CASSPPSMNTEAFF.

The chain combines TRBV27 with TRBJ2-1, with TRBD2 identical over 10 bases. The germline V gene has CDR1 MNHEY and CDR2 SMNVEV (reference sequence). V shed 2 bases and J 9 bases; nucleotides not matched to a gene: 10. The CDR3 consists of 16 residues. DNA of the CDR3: TGTGCCAGCAGTTTACCCCTAGCGGGAGCGTCGGGTGAGCAGTTCTTC. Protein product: CASSLPLAGASGEQFF.

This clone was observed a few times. CDR3 amino acids: CAWITSGANVLTF. CDR3 nucleotide sequence: TGTGCCTGGATTACCTCTGGGGCCAACGTCCTGACTTTC. The genes are TRBV30 and TRBJ2-6; no reliable D call. Deletions cut 4 bases from V and 0 bases from J, with 4 bases between. Germline V gene sequence: CDR1 GTSNPN, CDR2 SVGIG (reference sequence). The CDR3 runs 13 residues. The variable domain in full, completed from reference TRBV30 and TRBJ2-6, reads SQTIHQWPATLVQPVGSPLSLECTVEGTSNPNLYWYRQAAGRGLQLLFYSVGIGQISSEVPQNLSASRPQDRQFILSSKKLLLSDSGFYLCAWITSGANVLTFGAGSRLTVL.

CDR3 coding DNA: TGTGCCAGCAGCCCCACATTAGCGGGAGATACGCAGTATTTT. Its protein product is CASSPTLAGDTQYF. The chain uses TRBV7-3 and TRBJ2-3, with 7 bases identical to TRBD2. The CDR3 runs to 14 residues. CDR1 is SGHTA and CDR2 is FQGTGA in the germline V gene. The trim removed 5 bases at V and 5 bases at J, leaving 7 bases unmatched.

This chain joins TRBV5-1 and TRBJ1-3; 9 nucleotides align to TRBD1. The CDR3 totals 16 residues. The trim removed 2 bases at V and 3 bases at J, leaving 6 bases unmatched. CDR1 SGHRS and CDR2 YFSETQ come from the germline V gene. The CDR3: CASSFTGGRGGNTIYF. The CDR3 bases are TGCGCCAGCAGCTTTACAGGGGGCCGCGGTGGAAACACCATATATTTT.

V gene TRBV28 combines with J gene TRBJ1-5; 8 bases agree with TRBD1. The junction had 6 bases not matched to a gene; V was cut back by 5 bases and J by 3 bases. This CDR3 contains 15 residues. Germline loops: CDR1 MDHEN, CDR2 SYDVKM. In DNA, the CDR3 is TGTGCCAGCAGTAACACAGGGGGAAACAATCAGCCCCAGCATTTT. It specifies CASSNTGGNNQPQHF.

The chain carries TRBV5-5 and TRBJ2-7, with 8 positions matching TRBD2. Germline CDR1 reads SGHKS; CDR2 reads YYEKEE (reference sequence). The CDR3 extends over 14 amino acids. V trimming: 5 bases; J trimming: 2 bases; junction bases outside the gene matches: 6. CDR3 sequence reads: CASSPGTRTYEQYF. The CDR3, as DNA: TGTGCCAGCAGTCCCGGGACTAGAACCTACGAGCAGTACTTC.

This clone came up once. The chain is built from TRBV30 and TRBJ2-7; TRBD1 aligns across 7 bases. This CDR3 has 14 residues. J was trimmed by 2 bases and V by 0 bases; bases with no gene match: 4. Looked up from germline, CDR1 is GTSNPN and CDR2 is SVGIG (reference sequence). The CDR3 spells CAWSVHRGTYEQYF. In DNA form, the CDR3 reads TGTGCCTGGAGTGTACACAGGGGAACCTACGAGCAGTACTTC.

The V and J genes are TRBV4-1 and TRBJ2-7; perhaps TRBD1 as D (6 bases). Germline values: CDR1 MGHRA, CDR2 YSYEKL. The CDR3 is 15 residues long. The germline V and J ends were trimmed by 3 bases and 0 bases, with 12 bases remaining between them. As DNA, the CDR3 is TGCGCCAGCAGCCACACCGAGGACAGCTCCTACGAGCAGTACTTC. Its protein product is CASSHTEDSSYEQYF.

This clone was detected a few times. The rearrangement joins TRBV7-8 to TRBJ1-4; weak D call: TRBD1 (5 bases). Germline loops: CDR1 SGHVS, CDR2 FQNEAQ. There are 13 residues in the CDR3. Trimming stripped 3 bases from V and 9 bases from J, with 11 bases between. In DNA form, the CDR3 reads TGTGCCAGCAGCTTGGGGGGTCATAAAAAACTGTTTTTT. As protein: CASSLGGHKKLFF.

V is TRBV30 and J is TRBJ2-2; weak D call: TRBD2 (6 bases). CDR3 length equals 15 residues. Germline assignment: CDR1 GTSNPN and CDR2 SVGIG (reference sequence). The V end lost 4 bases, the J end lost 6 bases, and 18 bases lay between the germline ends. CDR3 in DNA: TGTGCCTGGACCTCCGATCCCCCGGGGGCCGGGGAGCTGTTTTTT. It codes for CAWTSDPPGAGELFF.

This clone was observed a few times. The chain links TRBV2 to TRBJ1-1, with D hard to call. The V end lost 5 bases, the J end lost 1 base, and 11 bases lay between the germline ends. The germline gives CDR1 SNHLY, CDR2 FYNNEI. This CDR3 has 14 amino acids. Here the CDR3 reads CASSFTNSNTEAFF. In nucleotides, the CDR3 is TGTGCCAGCAGTTTCACTAACTCGAACACTGAAGCTTTCTTT.

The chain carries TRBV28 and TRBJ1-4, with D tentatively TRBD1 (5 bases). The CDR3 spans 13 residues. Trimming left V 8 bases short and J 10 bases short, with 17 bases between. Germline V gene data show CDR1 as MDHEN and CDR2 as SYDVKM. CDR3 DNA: TGTGCCAGCGGGGACCTCCCCCCCGGAAAACTGTTTTTT. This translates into CASGDLPPGKLFF.

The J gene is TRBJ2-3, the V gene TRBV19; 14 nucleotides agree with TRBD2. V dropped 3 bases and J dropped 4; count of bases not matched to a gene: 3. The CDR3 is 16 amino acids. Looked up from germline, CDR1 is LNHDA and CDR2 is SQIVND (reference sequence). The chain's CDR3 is CASSIGLAGGADTQYF. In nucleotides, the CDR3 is TGTGCCAGTAGTATCGGACTAGCGGGAGGTGCAGATACGCAGTATTTT.

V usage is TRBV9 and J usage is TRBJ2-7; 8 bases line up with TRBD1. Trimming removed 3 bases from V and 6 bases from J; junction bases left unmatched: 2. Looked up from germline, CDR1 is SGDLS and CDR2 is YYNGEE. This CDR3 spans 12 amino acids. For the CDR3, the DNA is TGTGCCAGCAGCGGGACAGGGTTCGAGCAGTACTTC. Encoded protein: CASSGTGFEQYF.

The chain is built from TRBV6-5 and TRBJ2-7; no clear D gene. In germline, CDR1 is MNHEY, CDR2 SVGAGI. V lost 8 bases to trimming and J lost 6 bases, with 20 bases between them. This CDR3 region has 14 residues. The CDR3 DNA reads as TGTGCCAGCTCAAGAGCCCAAAAAACACTCGAGCAGTACTTC. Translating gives CASSRAQKTLEQYF.

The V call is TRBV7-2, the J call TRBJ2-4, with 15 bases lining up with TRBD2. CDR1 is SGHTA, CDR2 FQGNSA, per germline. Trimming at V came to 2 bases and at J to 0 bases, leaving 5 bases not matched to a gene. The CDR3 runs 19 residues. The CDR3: CASSLKGTSGRSAKNIQYF. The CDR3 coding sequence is TGTGCCAGCAGCTTAAAAGGGACTAGCGGGAGGTCAGCCAAAAACATTCAGTACTTC.

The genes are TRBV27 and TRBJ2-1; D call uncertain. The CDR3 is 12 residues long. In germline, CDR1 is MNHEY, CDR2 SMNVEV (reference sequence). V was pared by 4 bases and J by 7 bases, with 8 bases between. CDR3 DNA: TGTGCCAGCAGTTACTGGGGAAATGAGCAGTTCTTC. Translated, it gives CASSYWGNEQFF.

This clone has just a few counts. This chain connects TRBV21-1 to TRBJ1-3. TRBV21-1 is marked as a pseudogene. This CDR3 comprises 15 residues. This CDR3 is CASSKRTEAGNTIYF. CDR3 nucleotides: TGTGCCAGCAGCAAGCGAACCGAAGCGGGAAACACCATATATTTT.

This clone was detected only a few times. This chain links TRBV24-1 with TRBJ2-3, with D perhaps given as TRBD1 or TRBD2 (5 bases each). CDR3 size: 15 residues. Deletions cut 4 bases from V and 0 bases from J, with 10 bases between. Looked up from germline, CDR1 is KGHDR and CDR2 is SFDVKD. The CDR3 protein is CATSEAGASTDTQYF. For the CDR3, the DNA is TGTGCCACCAGTGAGGCCGGGGCCAGCACAGATACGCAGTATTTT.

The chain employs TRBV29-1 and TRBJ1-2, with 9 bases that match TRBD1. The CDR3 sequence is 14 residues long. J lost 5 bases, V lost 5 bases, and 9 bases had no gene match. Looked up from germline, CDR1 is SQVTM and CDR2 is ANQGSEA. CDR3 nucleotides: TGCAGCGTTTCACCGGGACAGGGAGAGTATGGCTACACCTTC. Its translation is CSVSPGQGEYGYTF.

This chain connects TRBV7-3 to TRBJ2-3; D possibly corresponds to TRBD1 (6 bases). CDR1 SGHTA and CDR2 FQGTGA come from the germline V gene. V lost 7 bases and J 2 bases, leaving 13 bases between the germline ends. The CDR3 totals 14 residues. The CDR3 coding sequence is TGTGCCAGCAAGCTTGGGACATCCACAGATACGCAGTATTTT. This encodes CASKLGTSTDTQYF.

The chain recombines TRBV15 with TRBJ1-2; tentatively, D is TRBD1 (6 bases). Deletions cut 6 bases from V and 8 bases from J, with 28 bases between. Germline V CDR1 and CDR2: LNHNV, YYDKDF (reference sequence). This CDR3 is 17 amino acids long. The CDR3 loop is CATRKVQTPGQEGGYTF. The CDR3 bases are TGTGCCACCAGAAAGGTTCAAACCCCGGGACAAGAGGGGGGCTACACCTTC. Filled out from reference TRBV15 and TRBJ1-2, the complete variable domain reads DAMVIQNPRYQVTQFGKPVTLSCSQTLNHNVMYWYQQKSSQAPKLLFHYYDKDFNNEADTPDNFQSRRPNTSFCFLDIRSPGLGDTAMYLCATRKVQTPGQEGGYTFGSGTRLTVV.

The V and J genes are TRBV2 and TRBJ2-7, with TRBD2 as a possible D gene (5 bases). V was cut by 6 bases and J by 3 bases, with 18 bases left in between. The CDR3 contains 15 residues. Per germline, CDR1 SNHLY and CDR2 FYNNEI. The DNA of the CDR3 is TGTGCCAGCAGGGAGTGGCTAGCTAAGGGCTACGAGCAGTACTTC. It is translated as CASREWLAKGYEQYF.

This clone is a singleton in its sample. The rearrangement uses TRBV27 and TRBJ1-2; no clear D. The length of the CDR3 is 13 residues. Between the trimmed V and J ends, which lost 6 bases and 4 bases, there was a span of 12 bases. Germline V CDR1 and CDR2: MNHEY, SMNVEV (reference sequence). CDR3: CASRPHGSYGYTF. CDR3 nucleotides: TGTGCCAGCAGGCCACACGGGAGCTATGGCTACACCTTC.

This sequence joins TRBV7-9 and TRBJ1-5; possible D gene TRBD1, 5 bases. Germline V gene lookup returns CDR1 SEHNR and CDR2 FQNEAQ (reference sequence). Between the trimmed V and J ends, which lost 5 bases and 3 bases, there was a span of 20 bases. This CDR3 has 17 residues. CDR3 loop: CASSRSGQGLINQPQHF. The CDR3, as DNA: TGTGCCAGCAGCCGTTCTGGCCAGGGACTGATCAATCAGCCCCAGCATTTT.

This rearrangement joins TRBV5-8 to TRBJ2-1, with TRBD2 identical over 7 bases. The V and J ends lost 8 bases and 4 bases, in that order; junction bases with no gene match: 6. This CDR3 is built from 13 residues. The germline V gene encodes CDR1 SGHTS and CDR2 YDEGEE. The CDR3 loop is CASALAVYNEQFF. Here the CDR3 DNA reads TGTGCCAGTGCTCTAGCGGTTTACAATGAGCAGTTCTTC.

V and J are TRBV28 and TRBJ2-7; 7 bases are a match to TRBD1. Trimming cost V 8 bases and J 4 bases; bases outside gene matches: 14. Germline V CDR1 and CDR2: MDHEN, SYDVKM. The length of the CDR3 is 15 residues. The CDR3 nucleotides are TGTGCCAGCTTTAAGCCCATACAGGGGCCATACGAGCAGTACTTC. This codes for CASFKPIQGPYEQYF.

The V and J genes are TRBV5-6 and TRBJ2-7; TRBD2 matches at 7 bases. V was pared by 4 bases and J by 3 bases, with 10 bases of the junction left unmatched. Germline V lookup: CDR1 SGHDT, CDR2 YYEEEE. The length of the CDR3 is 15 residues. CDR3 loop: CASSASSGGYYEQYF. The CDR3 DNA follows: TGTGCCAGCAGCGCCTCTAGCGGTGGGTACTACGAGCAGTACTTC.

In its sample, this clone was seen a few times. In nucleotides, the CDR3 is TGTGCCAGCAGTGAAGTGGGGGGTACCTACAATGAGCAGTTCTTC. Protein: CASSEVGGTYNEQFF. This rearrangement joins TRBV25-1 to TRBJ2-1; the D gene is possibly TRBD2 (6 bases). Germline V gene lookup returns CDR1 MGHDK and CDR2 SYGVNS. V was cut by 2 bases and J by 2 bases, with 10 bases left in between. This CDR3 has 15 residues.

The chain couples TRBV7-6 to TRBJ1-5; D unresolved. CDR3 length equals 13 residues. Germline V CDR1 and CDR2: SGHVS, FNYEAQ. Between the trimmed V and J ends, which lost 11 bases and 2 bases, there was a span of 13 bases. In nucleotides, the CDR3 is TGTGCCTCCTCTCAGGACGGCAATCAGCCCCAGCATTTT. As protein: CASSQDGNQPQHF.